One and the same sample provided the 23 T cell receptor beta chains below, sequenced in a study of T-cell memory formation after mild COVID-19. TCRdb reprocessed the 5' RACE reads with MiXCR, giving one entry per CDR3 protein. The sample holds over 150,000 distinct CDR3 sequences, approximately 17% seen once. Input material: PBMCs or a T cell subset sorted from them (not recorded which). The source of these receptors is a man between 18 and 29 years old who had mild COVID-19 (a few samples of this study predate the infection). Cell type and time point are not known.

This clonotype came up a few times. This chain uses TRBV9 with TRBJ1-1; 7 bases match TRBD1. The CDR3 length is 12 residues. V gave up 3 bases and J gave up 8 bases; unmatched junction bases: 4. Germline V lookup: CDR1 SGDLS, CDR2 YYNGEE. The DNA for the CDR3 is TGTGCCAGCAGCGATCGGGACAGAGAAGCTTTCTTT. It codes for CASSDRDREAFF. Complete variable domain (other parts from reference TRBV9 and TRBJ1-1): DSGVTQTPKHLITATGQRVTLRCSPRSGDLSVYWYQQSLDQGLQFLIQYYNGEERAKGNILERFSAQQFPDLHSELNLSSLELGDSALYFCASSDRDREAFFGQGTRLTVV.

This sequence joins TRBV29-1 and TRBJ1-2; no clear D. CDR3 length equals 12 residues. Per the germline V gene, CDR1 is SQVTM and CDR2 is ANQGSEA. V lost 7 bases and J lost 4, with 13 bases in between. The CDR3 here is CSAGRAFYGYTF. In DNA form, the CDR3 reads TGCAGCGCCGGAAGGGCGTTCTATGGCTACACCTTC.

There are a few counts of this clonotype. CDR3 bases: TGTGCCAGCAGTTACTCAGGGGGGAACTATGGCTACACCTTC. The encoded protein is CASSYSGGNYGYTF. The V call is TRBV6-5, the J call TRBJ1-2; D perhaps matches TRBD1 (6 bases). V was trimmed by 0 bases and J by 2 bases, leaving 7 bases between them. This CDR3 spans 14 amino acids. Germline-derived CDR1 and CDR2 are MNHEY and SVGAGI.

In its sample, this clonotype was seen a few times. The chain has TRBV7-2 and TRBJ1-1; D is perhaps TRBD1 (6 bases). Germline assignment: CDR1 SGHTA and CDR2 FQGNSA. V shed 9 bases and J shed 10 bases, with 27 bases lying between them. This CDR3 spans 15 amino acids. Here the CDR3 reads CASTFEGGGHRSAFF. CDR3 nucleotides: TGTGCCAGTACGTTCGAGGGAGGGGGACATAGGTCAGCTTTCTTT. Together with reference TRBV7-2 and TRBJ1-1, the CDR3 gives the full variable domain: GAGVSQSPSNKVTEKGKDVELRCDPISGHTALYWYRQSLGQGLEFLIYFQGNSAPDKSGLPSDRFSAERTGGSVSTLTIQRTQQEDSAVYLCASTFEGGGHRSAFFGQGTRLTVV.

This clonotype was found a few times. The chain carries TRBV3-1 and TRBJ2-5; D is ambiguous. The CDR3 length is 14 residues. CDR1 LGHDT and CDR2 YNNKEL come from the germline V gene (reference sequence). The V end lost 1 base, the J end lost 4 bases, and 10 bases lay between the germline ends. As DNA, the CDR3 is TGTGCCAGCAGCCAAGTCCGCCTGGGAGAGACCCAGTACTTC. Protein product: CASSQVRLGETQYF.

The chain is built from TRBV3-1 and TRBJ2-2; weak D call: TRBD1 (5 bases). The CDR3 is 17 residues long. V lost 4 bases, J lost 3 bases, and 18 bases lay in between. Germline V gives CDR1 LGHDT, CDR2 YNNKEL (reference sequence). This CDR3 reads CASSRRAGRAYTGELFF. For the CDR3, the DNA is TGTGCCAGCAGCCGCAGGGCAGGCAGGGCCTACACCGGGGAGCTGTTTTTT.

This clonotype was seen a few times. This chain connects TRBV7-6 to TRBJ1-1; 9 bases agree with TRBD1. CDR1 and CDR2 from the germline V gene are SGHVS and FNYEAQ. V trimming: 5 bases; J trimming: 7 bases; junction bases outside the gene matches: 8. This CDR3 spans 14 amino acids. CDR3 protein: CASSPGTGNLEAFF. The CDR3 bases are TGTGCCAGCAGCCCGGGGACAGGGAACCTTGAAGCTTTCTTT.

This chain uses TRBV24-1 with TRBJ2-1, with 11 bases aligning to TRBD1. Trimming took 5 bases from V and 12 from J; bases not matched to a gene: 8. This CDR3 is built from 14 residues. In germline, CDR1 is KGHDR, CDR2 SFDVKD. CDR3 loop: CATSVRTGGAGQFF. In nucleotides, the CDR3 is TGTGCCACCAGTGTCCGGACAGGGGGCGCGGGGCAGTTCTTC.

This clonotype has a handful of counts. The V and J genes are TRBV20-1 and TRBJ2-1, with D uncertain. The V and J ends lost 3 bases and 0 bases respectively, with 6 bases between them. CDR1 DFQATT and CDR2 SNEGSKA come from the germline V gene (reference sequence). The CDR3 totals 13 residues. Written as DNA, the CDR3 is TGCAGTGCTAGCCCGAGCTCCTACAATGAGCAGTTCTTC. It specifies CSASPSSYNEQFF.

The chain uses TRBV12-3 or TRBV12-4 and TRBJ2-1; D is uncertain. The ends were cut back, 6 bases at V and 0 bases at J, with 9 bases in the middle. The length of the CDR3 is 14 residues. CDR3 sequence: CASRKESSYNEQFF. CDR3 coding DNA: TGTGCCAGCAGGAAGGAGAGCTCCTACAATGAGCAGTTCTTC.

The CDR3 here is CASSPLLGAAYGYTF. CDR3 coding DNA: TGTGCCAGCTCACCACTACTAGGGGCGGCGTATGGCTACACCTTC. The chain recombines TRBV18 with TRBJ1-2; D is perhaps TRBD1 (5 bases). The CDR3 length is 15 residues. Germline V gene sequence: CDR1 KGHSH, CDR2 LQKENI. Trimming took off 1 base at V and 5 bases at J, with 14 bases between the two ends. The variable domain in full, with the rest retrieved from reference TRBV18 and TRBJ1-2, is NAGVMQNPRHLVRRRGQEARLRCSPMKGHSHVYWYRQLPEEGLKFMVYLQKENIIDESGMPKERFSAEFPKEGPSILRIQQVVRGDSAAYFCASSPLLGAAYGYTFGSGTRLTVV.

The V and J genes are TRBV7-3 and TRBJ2-6, with D possibly TRBD2 on 6 matching bases. CDR1 is SGHTA, CDR2 FQGTGA, per germline. The CDR3 extends over 16 amino acids. V lost 5 bases and J 1 base, leaving 12 bases between the germline ends. The CDR3 coding sequence is TGTGCCAGCAGCCCCGCTGGGGGGTCTGGGGCCAACGTCCTGACTTTC. Protein: CASSPAGGSGANVLTF.

The chain is built from TRBV20-1 and TRBJ2-7, with D perhaps matching TRBD1 (5 bases). This CDR3 region has 15 residues. Trimming took 5 bases from V and 0 from J, leaving 17 bases between them. Looked up from germline, CDR1 is DFQATT and CDR2 is SNEGSKA (reference sequence). The DNA of the CDR3 is TGCAGTGCTCGAAGGACCGACAGAAGCTCCTACGAGCAGTACGTC. Translated, it gives CSARRTDRSSYEQYV.

The genes are TRBV5-1 and TRBJ2-7; 9 bases fit TRBD1. Germline loops: CDR1 SGHRS, CDR2 YFSETQ. V gave up 4 bases and J gave up 5 bases; unmatched junction bases: 10. This CDR3 comprises 15 residues. This CDR3 is CASSPTTGGFHEQYF. As DNA, the CDR3 is TGCGCCAGCAGCCCAACGACAGGGGGGTTCCACGAGCAGTACTTC.

This clonotype occurred a few times. This chain uses TRBV6-5 with TRBJ2-7, with 10 bases aligning to TRBD1. Germline assignment: CDR1 MNHEY and CDR2 SVGAGI. This CDR3 is built from 13 residues. The DNA for the CDR3 is TGTGCCAGCAGCTCCGGGACAGGGGAACCCCAGATCGTC. It yields the protein CASSSGTGEPQIV.

There are a few counts of this clonotype. V and J are TRBV7-2 and TRBJ2-3, with D unresolved. CDR1 is SGHTA and CDR2 is FQGNSA in the germline V gene. The CDR3 length is 13 residues. Trimming pared 4 bases from V and 2 bases from J, leaving 7 bases between. The CDR3 sequence: CASSYRITDTQYF. The CDR3, as DNA: TGTGCCAGCAGCTATAGGATCACAGATACGCAGTATTTT.

The chain employs TRBV4-3 and TRBJ2-3; 8 positions agree with TRBD2. Germline CDR1 and CDR2: LGHNA and YSLEER. Losses at the gene ends were 3 bases for V and 3 bases for J; bases not matched to a gene: 8. CDR3 length: 16 amino acids. CDR3 residues: CASSHLGGGLTDTQYF. In nucleotides, the CDR3 is TGCGCCAGCAGCCACCTCGGGGGGGGATTGACAGATACGCAGTATTTT.

This chain connects TRBV7-9 to TRBJ2-3; unclear D gene. The CDR3 is 12 residues long. With 5 bases removed from V and 5 bases from J, the gap between germline ends came to 8 bases. Germline-derived CDR1 and CDR2 are SEHNR and FQNEAQ (reference sequence). CDR3 loop: CASSRNLDTQYF. The CDR3 nucleotides read TGTGCCAGCAGCCGAAATCTAGATACGCAGTATTTT.

This clonotype was recorded a few times. The CDR3 DNA reads TGTGCCAGCAGTTCCCTCCGACAGGGTAGCAATCAGCCCCAGCATTTT. This sequence encodes CASSSLRQGSNQPQHF. The chain is built from TRBV28 and TRBJ1-5; 7 bases are shared with TRBD1. This CDR3 contains 16 residues. V lost 4 bases and J lost 0; bases outside the gene matches: 6. Germline values: CDR1 MDHEN, CDR2 SYDVKM.

V usage is TRBV7-2 and J usage is TRBJ1-5, with 7 bases identical to TRBD1. Looked up from germline, CDR1 is SGHTA and CDR2 is FQGNSA. This CDR3 region has 14 residues. J lost 7 bases, V lost 3 bases, and 6 bases had no gene match. CDR3 sequence: CASSFRQGAQPQHF. Written as DNA, the CDR3 is TGTGCCAGCAGCTTCCGACAGGGAGCCCAGCCCCAGCATTTT.

This clonotype has just a few counts. V is TRBV5-1 and J is TRBJ1-1; possibly TRBD1 for D (5 bases). Germline V CDR1 and CDR2: SGHRS, YFSETQ. The CDR3 is 14 amino acids. Deletions cut 4 bases from V and 5 bases from J, with 15 bases between. The CDR3 nucleotides read TGCGCCAGCAGCCAGAAGACGGGGGGGACTGAAGCTTTCTTT. Its protein product is CASSQKTGGTEAFF.

The CDR3 DNA is TGTGCCAGCAGCTCGTTAAAACAGGGGCGTCGAGATACGCAGTATTTT. The encoded protein is CASSSLKQGRRDTQYF. The chain recombines TRBV11-2 with TRBJ2-3; 7 nucleotides align to TRBD1. This CDR3 region has 16 residues. Germline V gene data show CDR1 as SGHAT and CDR2 as FQNNGV. V lost 4 bases, J lost 5 bases, and 12 bases stayed unmatched.

J is TRBJ1-5 and V is TRBV29-1; no clear D. Trimming stripped 5 bases from V and 6 bases from J, with 14 bases between. CDR1 is SQVTM, CDR2 ANQGSEA, per germline. The CDR3 loop spans 13 amino acids. The CDR3 DNA sequence: TGCAGCGTTAGTGCCCGGGGTACTCAGCCCCAGCATTTT. Translating it yields CSVSARGTQPQHF. Filled out from reference TRBV29-1 and TRBJ1-5, the complete variable domain reads SAVISQKPSRDICQRGTSLTIQCQVDSQVTMMFWYRQQPGQSLTLIATANQGSEATYESGFVIDKFPISRPNLTFSTLTVSNMSPEDSSIYLCSVSARGTQPQHFGDGTRLSIL.